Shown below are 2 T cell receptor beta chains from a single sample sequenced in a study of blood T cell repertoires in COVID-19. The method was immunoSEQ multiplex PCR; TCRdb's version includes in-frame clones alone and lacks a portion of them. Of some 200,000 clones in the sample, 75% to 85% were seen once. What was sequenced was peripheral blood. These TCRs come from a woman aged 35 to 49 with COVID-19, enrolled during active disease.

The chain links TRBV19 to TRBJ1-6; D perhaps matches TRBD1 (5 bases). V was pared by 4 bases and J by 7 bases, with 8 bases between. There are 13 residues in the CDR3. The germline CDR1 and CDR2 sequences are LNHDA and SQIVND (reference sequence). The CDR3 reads CASSTTDNSPLHF. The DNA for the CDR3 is TGTGCCAGTAGTACGACAGACAATTCACCCCTCCACTTT. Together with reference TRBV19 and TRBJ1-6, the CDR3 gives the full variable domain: DGGITQSPKYLFRKEGQNVTLSCEQNLNHDAMYWYRQDPGQGLRLIYYSQIVNDFQKGDIAEGYSVSREKKESFPLTVTSAQKNPTAFYLCASSTTDNSPLHFGNGTRLTVT.

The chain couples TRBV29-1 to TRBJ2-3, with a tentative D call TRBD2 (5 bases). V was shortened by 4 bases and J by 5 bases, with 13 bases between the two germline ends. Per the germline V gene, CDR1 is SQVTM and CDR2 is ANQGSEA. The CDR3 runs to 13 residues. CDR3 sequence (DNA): TGCAGCGTTGTTAGCCGGGGAGTAGATACGCAGTATTTT. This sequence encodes CSVVSRGVDTQYF.